Presented here are 15 T cell receptor beta chains from one specimen sequenced in a study of post-analysis software for immune sequencing data (dated by TCRdb to about 2015). Broad study findings and their caveats: Roughly 5 TRBV segments, including TRBV5-6, TRBV5-1 and TRBV20-1, were significantly more frequent in patients than controls.

These receptors lack a known antigen. To prepare the library, PCR was applied. TCRdb records Illumina HiSeq 2500 as the sequencer. To reduce PCR and sequencing biases, unique molecular identifiers were incorporated into the TCR beta cDNA libraries. TCRdb trimmed public reads at Q25 via fastp, called clones via MiXCR and kept in-frame beta chains. Entries are consolidated by CDR3 protein sequence, retaining the most common genes and DNA. In all, the sample holds roughly 870,000 distinct CDR3 sequences, and 53% of those were seen once. Of the sample, roughly 4.4% is held by the ten largest clones. The sequenced sample was blood. These receptors came from a girl aged 5 to 17 with multiple sclerosis.

The J gene is TRBJ1-2, the V gene TRBV5-1, with TRBD1 as a possible D gene (5 bases). The V gene's germline CDR1 is SGHRS and CDR2 YFSETQ. The CDR3 has 15 amino acids. V was trimmed by 1 base and J by 1 base, leaving 11 bases between them. The CDR3 loop is CASSLTAGNNYGYTF. In nucleotides, the CDR3 is TGCGCCAGCAGCTTGACTGCAGGGAATAACTATGGCTACACCTTC.

The genes are TRBV6-5 and TRBJ1-1; possibly TRBD1 for D (5 bases). Germline CDR1 MNHEY, CDR2 SVGAGI. The length of the CDR3 is 14 residues. The V gene lost 0 bases and the J gene lost 0 bases, with 5 bases spanning the gap. CDR3 sequence (DNA): TGTGCCAGCAGTTACTCACAGGTGAACACTGAAGCTTTCTTT. This gives the protein CASSYSQVNTEAFF.

This clonotype was picked up a small number of times. This chain joins TRBV4-1 and TRBJ2-7; TRBD1 matches 10 bases. Trimming cost V 3 bases and J 6 bases; bases outside gene matches: 5. CDR3 size: 14 residues. CDR1 is MGHRA and CDR2 is YSYEKL in the germline V gene. The DNA for the CDR3 is TGCGCCAGCAGCCAGCCGGGACAGGGGCGCGAGCAGTACTTC. Translating gives CASSQPGQGREQYF.

This clonotype occurred once. The genes are TRBV7-8 and TRBJ2-7; D ambiguous. The CDR3 length is 15 residues. Trimming shortened V by 2 bases and J by 7 bases, and 18 bases separated the two germline ends. The germline V gene has CDR1 SGHVS and CDR2 FQNEAQ. DNA of the CDR3: TGTGCCAGCAGCTTACCACGAGAAGCCATTGCTGAGCAGTACTTC. It codes for CASSLPREAIAEQYF.

This chain joins TRBV15 and TRBJ1-5; a possible D gene is TRBD1 (5 bases). Germline V gene lookup returns CDR1 LNHNV and CDR2 YYDKDF (reference sequence). This CDR3 is built from 15 residues. Trimming pared 4 bases from V and 7 bases from J, leaving 17 bases between. The CDR3 reads CATSTPDRADQPQHF. The CDR3 nucleotides are TGTGCCACCAGCACCCCCGACAGAGCTGACCAGCCCCAGCATTTT.

This chain connects TRBV7-2 to TRBJ2-1; D is ambiguous. The CDR3 length is 13 residues. In germline, CDR1 is SGHTA, CDR2 FQGNSA. V was clipped by 9 bases and J by 2 bases, with 11 bases between them. CDR3 sequence reads: CASRWATYNEQFF. CDR3 sequence (DNA): TGTGCCAGTAGGTGGGCTACCTACAATGAGCAGTTCTTC.

This clonotype was detected a few times. CDR3 sequence (DNA): TGCAGTGCTAACCTAGCGGGAGGCTACGAGCAGTACTTC. Encoded protein: CSANLAGGYEQYF. J is TRBJ2-7 and V is TRBV20-1; 11 bases are a match to TRBD2. This CDR3 has 13 amino acids. V lost 4 bases, J lost 3 bases, and 2 bases stayed unmatched. Per germline, CDR1 DFQATT and CDR2 SNEGSKA (reference sequence).

The chain combines TRBV15 with TRBJ1-1; D ambiguous. V lost 3 bases, J lost 1 base, and 9 bases lay in between. The CDR3 has 14 amino acids. Germline CDR1 LNHNV, CDR2 YYDKDF (reference sequence). CDR3 amino acids: CATSSRSENTEAFF. The CDR3 DNA reads as TGTGCCACCAGCAGTCGGTCGGAGAACACTGAAGCTTTCTTT.

The sample holds a few counts of this clonotype. The genes are TRBV7-2 and TRBJ1-2, with D maybe TRBD1 (5 bases). The germline CDR1 and CDR2 sequences are SGHTA and FQGNSA. The CDR3 runs 13 residues. V lost 5 bases to trimming and J lost 4 bases, with 11 bases between them. The CDR3 spells CASSRGDGYGYTF. CDR3 sequence (DNA): TGTGCCAGCAGCCGAGGGGACGGCTATGGCTACACCTTC.

The CDR3 protein is CSAMGLATPFISYNEQFF. CDR3 nucleotides: TGCAGCGCGATGGGACTAGCGACCCCCTTTATCTCCTACAATGAGCAGTTCTTC. The chain carries TRBV29-1 and TRBJ2-1; 10 positions match TRBD2. V lost 7 bases and J lost 0; bases outside the gene matches: 15. This CDR3 has 18 amino acids. Germline lookup yields CDR1 SQVTM and CDR2 ANQGSEA.

The CDR3 sequence is CSARDTDSTQYF. For the CDR3, the DNA is TGCAGTGCTAGAGACACGGACAGTACGCAGTATTTT. J is TRBJ2-3 and V is TRBV20-1; a possible D gene is TRBD1 (6 bases). This CDR3 has 12 amino acids. V lost 0 bases and J lost 8, with 9 bases in between. Per the germline V gene, CDR1 is DFQATT and CDR2 is SNEGSKA (reference sequence).

The chain links TRBV4-2 to TRBJ2-5; a weak D match, TRBD2 (6 bases). The CDR3 is 14 amino acids. Germline CDR1 reads LGHNA; CDR2 reads YNFKEQ. V was shortened by 0 bases and J by 4 bases, with 9 bases between the two germline ends. The CDR3 reads CASSQDGGVETQYF. The CDR3 bases are TGTGCCAGCAGCCAAGATGGAGGGGTAGAGACCCAGTACTTC.

This chain connects TRBV27 to TRBJ2-2; no reliable D call. Germline CDR1 is MNHEY and CDR2 is SMNVEV (reference sequence). V lost 5 bases and J 2 bases, leaving 9 bases between the germline ends. The CDR3 sequence is 14 residues long. The CDR3 DNA sequence: TGTGCCAGCAGTGGCTACAGAAACACCGGGGAGCTGTTTTTT. Protein product: CASSGYRNTGELFF.

This clonotype was observed a few times. The V gene is TRBV21-1, the J gene TRBJ2-5; the table's D gene call, TRBD1, was not cross checked with the DNA. TRBV21-1 is recorded as a pseudogene. The CDR3 runs to 15 residues. The CDR3 reads CASSNGRGTSETQYF. The CDR3 DNA sequence: TGTGCCAGCAGCAACGGCAGGGGTACATCAGAGACCCAGTACTTC.

The gene calls are TRBV5-1 and TRBJ2-6; no clear D. Germline V CDR1 and CDR2: SGHRS, YFSETQ. The CDR3 runs 17 residues. Trimming took off 1 base at V and 3 bases at J, with 14 bases between the two ends. In DNA, the CDR3 is TGCGCCAGCAGCTTGTCCTCTCCCCTCTTTGGGGCCAACGTCCTGACTTTC. This encodes CASSLSSPLFGANVLTF.